The 24 T cell receptor beta chains in this list originate from one sample, sequenced in a study of shared clonotypes between healthy human individuals. Some clones are missing from TCRdb's copy, which holds only in-frame ones; the method was immunoSEQ multiplex PCR. The sample has 1.5 million to 1.9 million clones, under 99% seen once. Sequencing input: naive CD4+ T cells sorted from blood. Subset denoted: CD45RA+ positively selected. These receptor sequences come from a man aged 25-45 years in good health.

The genes are TRBV6-5 and TRBJ2-7; 7 positions agree with TRBD2. CDR1 and CDR2 from the germline V gene are MNHEY and SVGAGI. V lost 2 bases, J lost 6 bases, and 10 bases stayed unmatched. This CDR3 has 15 residues. In DNA form, the CDR3 reads TGTGCCAGCAGTTACACGGCGGGGACTAACGGCGAGCAGTACTTC. Its protein is CASSYTAGTNGEQYF.

The chain uses TRBV10-1 and TRBJ1-4; 7 nucleotides line up with TRBD1. Germline lookup yields CDR1 WNHNN and CDR2 SYGVQD (reference sequence). V was pared by 2 bases and J by 0 bases, with 6 bases of the junction left unmatched. The CDR3 covers 17 residues. In DNA form, the CDR3 reads TGCGCCAGCAGTGAGCTACAGGGGATTACAACTAATGAAAAACTGTTTTTT. This gives the protein CASSELQGITTNEKLFF.

This chain uses TRBV20-1 with TRBJ2-7; unclear D gene. The V gene lost 6 bases and the J gene lost 11 bases, with 17 bases spanning the gap. The germline V gene has CDR1 DFQATT and CDR2 SNEGSKA (reference sequence). CDR3 length: 11 residues. CDR3 sequence: CSALTAAREYF. The CDR3 bases are TGCAGTGCCCTGACGGCCGCGAGAGAGTACTTC.

This chain links TRBV5-6 with TRBJ2-1, with D uncertain. Germline V gives CDR1 SGHDT, CDR2 YYEEEE. The CDR3 runs to 15 residues. V was trimmed by 4 bases and J by 7 bases, leaving 18 bases between them. The CDR3 region is CASSARRILRNEQFF. CDR3 bases: TGTGCCAGCAGCGCCCGGAGAATTTTAAGGAATGAGCAGTTCTTC.

About this clone: Within the sample, other DNA sequences also encode this same CDR3. The chain is built from TRBV29-1 and TRBJ2-3; D uncertain. The CDR3 runs 12 residues. Trimming stripped 3 bases from V and 3 bases from J, with 7 bases between. From germline, CDR1 is SQVTM and CDR2 ANQGSEA. The DNA of the CDR3 is TGCAGCGTTGACTCAGGTACAGATACGCAGTATTTT. Translated, it gives CSVDSGTDTQYF.

The rearrangement uses TRBV2 and TRBJ2-7, with a tentative D call TRBD2 (5 bases). CDR1 and CDR2 from the germline V gene are SNHLY and FYNNEI. This CDR3 spans 13 amino acids. V dropped 7 bases and J dropped 2 bases, with 12 bases sitting between them. The CDR3 DNA sequence: TGTGCCAGCAAGGCGGGCAGCGCCTACGAGCAGTACTTC. This gives the protein CASKAGSAYEQYF.

The V gene is TRBV11-3, the J gene TRBJ2-3; D perhaps matches TRBD1 (5 bases). The germline V gene encodes CDR1 SGHNT and CDR2 YENEEA. V lost 1 base and J lost 7, with 18 bases in between. CDR3 size: 16 residues. In nucleotides, the CDR3 is TGTGCCAGCAGCTTAGTCCAGGGCGCCGGTTCTAATACGCAGTATTTT. Translation gives CASSLVQGAGSNTQYF.

This clone appeared once. CDR3 DNA sequence: TGTGCCATCAGTGAGTCGACCGATCAGCCCCAGCATTTT. Amino acid sequence: CAISESTDQPQHF. The rearrangement joins TRBV10-3 to TRBJ1-5; D is unresolved. Trimming took off 0 bases at V and 5 bases at J, with 5 bases between the two ends. The CDR3 sequence is 13 residues long. CDR1 is ENHRY, CDR2 SYGVKD, per germline.

The chain has TRBV28 and TRBJ1-5; tentative D call: TRBD1 (6 bases). The CDR3 totals 15 residues. Trimming shortened V by 4 bases and J by 4 bases, and 14 bases separated the two germline ends. CDR1 MDHEN and CDR2 SYDVKM come from the germline V gene. The CDR3 sequence is CASSSAGATNQPQHF. As DNA, the CDR3 is TGTGCCAGCAGTTCGGCGGGGGCGACGAATCAGCCCCAGCATTTT.

This sequence joins TRBV10-2 and TRBJ2-7, with 9 bases matching TRBD1. V shed 6 bases and J 1 base; nucleotides not matched to a gene: 13. The length of the CDR3 is 17 residues. From germline, CDR1 is WSHSY and CDR2 SAAADI. The CDR3 nucleotides are TGCGCCAGCAGGCTTCCGGGACAGGGAGAGCGGTCCTACGAGCAGTACTTC. This gives the protein CASRLPGQGERSYEQYF.

J is TRBJ1-4 and V is TRBV28; D not resolved. V was trimmed by 8 bases and J by 7 bases, leaving 8 bases between them. The CDR3 contains 11 residues. Germline V gene data show CDR1 as MDHEN and CDR2 as SYDVKM. The CDR3 spells CASLEGEKLFF. CDR3 in DNA: TGTGCCAGCTTAGAGGGTGAAAAACTGTTTTTT.

V gene TRBV18 combines with J gene TRBJ2-2; D unclear. This CDR3 comprises 12 residues. Trimming removed 2 bases at V and 7 bases at J, with 5 bases between. From germline, CDR1 is KGHSH and CDR2 LQKENI. The CDR3 spells CASSPSYGELFF. CDR3 DNA sequence: TGTGCCAGCTCACCAAGTTACGGGGAGCTGTTTTTT.

This chain joins TRBV7-9 and TRBJ2-3; D is ambiguous. From germline, CDR1 is SEHNR and CDR2 FQNEAQ (reference sequence). CDR3 length equals 15 residues. V gave up 5 bases and J gave up 4 bases, with 16 bases separating them. The chain's CDR3 is CASSHSGSPADTQYF. DNA of the CDR3: TGTGCCAGCAGCCACTCCGGGTCCCCGGCAGATACGCAGTATTTT.

The chain combines TRBV5-1 with TRBJ1-2; the match to TRBD1 covers 8 bases. Germline V gene lookup returns CDR1 SGHRS and CDR2 YFSETQ. The CDR3 runs to 17 residues. J gave up 4 bases and V 4 bases, and 15 bases lay outside the gene matches. The CDR3, as DNA: TGCGCCAGCAGCACAGGACAGGGAGTAACCAGCCTCTATGGCTACACCTTC. It specifies CASSTGQGVTSLYGYTF.

The rearrangement links TRBV18 to TRBJ2-5; weak D call: TRBD1 (5 bases). Germline V gene lookup returns CDR1 KGHSH and CDR2 LQKENI. The CDR3 covers 15 residues. V gave up 6 bases and J gave up 0 bases, with 14 bases separating them. CDR3 residues: CASSPQYRNQETQYF. DNA for the CDR3: TGTGCCAGCTCCCCGCAATACAGGAACCAAGAGACCCAGTACTTC. The full variable domain, with the rest looked up from reference TRBV18 and TRBJ2-5, is NAGVMQNPRHLVRRRGQEARLRCSPMKGHSHVYWYRQLPEEGLKFMVYLQKENIIDESGMPKERFSAEFPKEGPSILRIQQVVRGDSAAYFCASSPQYRNQETQYFGPGTRLLVL.

The chain couples TRBV5-6 to TRBJ1-2, with D unclear. Germline loops: CDR1 SGHDT, CDR2 YYEEEE. The CDR3 is 12 residues long. V was trimmed by 1 base and J by 6 bases, leaving 7 bases between them. The CDR3 region is CASSLNLDGYTF. The DNA for the CDR3 is TGTGCCAGCAGCTTGAACCTCGATGGCTACACCTTC.

This clone was seen once. This chain links TRBV7-2 with TRBJ2-5; TRBD2 aligns across 7 bases. The CDR3 contains 15 residues. Germline V lookup: CDR1 SGHTA, CDR2 FQGNSA. The V segment lost 0 bases and the J segment 5 bases; nucleotides outside the gene matches: 6. CDR3 nucleotide sequence: TGTGCCAGCAGCTTAGCGGGGGGGTTAGCGGAGACCCAGTACTTC. Protein product: CASSLAGGLAETQYF.

The chain couples TRBV29-1 to TRBJ2-1, with TRBD2 matching 7 bases. V lost 5 bases and J lost 3; bases outside the gene matches: 7. The CDR3 contains 14 residues. Per germline, CDR1 SQVTM and CDR2 ANQGSEA. The CDR3 reads CSVFGGSSYNEQFF. In nucleotides, the CDR3 is TGCAGCGTTTTTGGCGGGAGTAGCTACAATGAGCAGTTCTTC.

The rearrangement links TRBV5-5 to TRBJ2-2; D is perhaps TRBD2 (5 bases). The CDR3 sequence is 16 residues long. V dropped 0 bases and J dropped 0 bases, with 9 bases sitting between them. Germline CDR1 SGHKS, CDR2 YYEKEE (reference sequence). CDR3 sequence reads: CASSLVVRANTGELFF. DNA of the CDR3: TGTGCCAGCAGCTTGGTTGTGCGGGCGAACACCGGGGAGCTGTTTTTT.

The V and J genes are TRBV2 and TRBJ2-1, with TRBD2 matching 7 bases. This CDR3 is 12 amino acids long. Germline assignment: CDR1 SNHLY and CDR2 FYNNEI. Losses at the gene ends were 1 base for V and 15 bases for J; bases not matched to a gene: 6. The CDR3 DNA sequence: TGTGCCAGCAGTGAAGTGGGGGGGGTTCGGTTCTTC. It codes for CASSEVGGVRFF.

This chain links TRBV11-2 with TRBJ2-7; no reliable D call. CDR1 and CDR2 (germline): SGHAT, FQNNGV. The germline V and J ends were trimmed by 0 bases and 0 bases, with 18 bases remaining between them. The CDR3 has 18 residues. The CDR3 DNA follows: TGTGCCAGCAGCTTAGATCTATTTAGGTGGGCAGTCTCCTACGAGCAGTACTTC. Protein: CASSLDLFRWAVSYEQYF.

As concerns this clone: At the DNA level, this CDR3 is encoded by other sequences in the same sample as well. The chain carries TRBV5-6 and TRBJ2-1; D is undetermined. The length of the CDR3 is 11 residues. V shed 3 bases and J shed 2 bases, with 0 bases lying between them. From germline, CDR1 is SGHDT and CDR2 YYEEEE. The CDR3 DNA sequence: TGTGCCAGCAGCTCCTACAATGAGCAGTTCTTC. Translating it yields CASSSYNEQFF.

The chain links TRBV7-9 to TRBJ2-5; tentatively, D is TRBD1 or TRBD2 (5 bases each). CDR3 size: 15 residues. Germline loops: CDR1 SEHNR, CDR2 FQNEAQ (reference sequence). V lost 2 bases to trimming and J lost 11 bases, with 21 bases between them. The CDR3 loop reads CASSLSRDQQARQYF. The CDR3 DNA follows: TGTGCCAGCAGCTTAAGTAGGGACCAACAGGCACGGCAGTACTTC. Full variable domain (rest looked up from reference TRBV7-9 and TRBJ2-5): DTGVSQNPRHKITKRGQNVTFRCDPISEHNRLYWYRQTLGQGPEFLTYFQNEAQLEKSRLLSDRFSAERPKGSFSTLEIQRTEQGDSAMYLCASSLSRDQQARQYFGPGTRLLVL.

This clone was detected once. The CDR3 sequence is CASSVASVGFPNYNEQFF. Here the CDR3 DNA reads TGTGCCAGCAGCGTAGCCTCCGTAGGTTTCCCGAACTACAATGAGCAGTTCTTC. The J gene is TRBJ2-1, the V gene TRBV9; D remains unclear. This CDR3 is 18 amino acids long. CDR1 is SGDLS and CDR2 is YYNGEE in the germline V gene. V gave up 0 bases and J gave up 3 bases, with 19 bases separating them.